The subject of this entry is one T cell receptor (beta chain). Measured with immunoSEQ multiplex PCR; TCRdb has only the in-frame clones, and not every one. Among 75,000 to 80,000 clones listed, around 90% were seen once. The source of the sample is a study of control samples from healthy donors and cancer patients. V shed 2 bases and J shed 10 bases, with 10 bases lying between them. CDR1 and CDR2 (germline): LGHDT, YNNKEL (reference sequence). The CDR3 is made up of 12 amino acids. The receptor was isolated from a woman in her fifties or sixties with colorectal cancer. Sequencing was carried out using PBMCs. The chain recombines TRBV3-1 (or the pseudogene TRBV3-2) with TRBJ2-3; no firm D call. CDR3 DNA: TGTGCCAGCAGCCAAACCTCTGGTCCGCAGTATTTT. This sequence encodes CASSQTSGPQYF.